This TCR beta chain was obtained from a study of response to subunit inactivated influenza vaccine. This clonotype appeared many times. TCRdb ran MiXCR on the RT-PCR reads and lists one entry per CDR3 protein. The table has around 490,000 distinct CDR3 sequences, under 9% seen once. This sample comprised PBMCs from blood, obtained less than 30 months after vaccination. The TCR originated in a man between 50 and 75 years old who received an inactivated influenza vaccine.

The CDR3 DNA reads TGCGCCAGCAGCTTGAGTCAGACCCCACGGGGAACTGAAGCTTTCTTT. Amino acid sequence: CASSLSQTPRGTEAFF. The chain joins TRBV5-1 to TRBJ1-1; D unclear. Germline CDR1 is SGHRS and CDR2 is YFSETQ. The germline V and J ends were trimmed by 1 base and 5 bases, with 18 bases remaining between them. This CDR3 contains 16 residues.